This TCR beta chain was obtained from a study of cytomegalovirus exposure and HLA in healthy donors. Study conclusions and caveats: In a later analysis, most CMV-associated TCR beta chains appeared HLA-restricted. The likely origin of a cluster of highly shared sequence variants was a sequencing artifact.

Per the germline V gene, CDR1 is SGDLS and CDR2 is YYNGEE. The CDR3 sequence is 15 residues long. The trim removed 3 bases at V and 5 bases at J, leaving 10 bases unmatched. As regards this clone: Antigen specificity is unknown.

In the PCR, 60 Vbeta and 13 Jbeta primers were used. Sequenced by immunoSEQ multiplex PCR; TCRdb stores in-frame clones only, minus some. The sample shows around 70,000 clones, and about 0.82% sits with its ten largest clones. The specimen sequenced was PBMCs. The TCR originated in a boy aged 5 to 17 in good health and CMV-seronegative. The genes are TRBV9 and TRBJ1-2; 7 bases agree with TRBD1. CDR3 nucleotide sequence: TGTGCCAGCAGCGCACAGGGGTGGGATAGTTATGGCTACACCTTC. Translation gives CASSAQGWDSYGYTF. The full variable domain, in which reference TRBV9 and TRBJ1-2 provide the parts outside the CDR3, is DSGVTQTPKHLITATGQRVTLRCSPRSGDLSVYWYQQSLDQGLQFLIQYYNGEERAKGNILERFSAQQFPDLHSELNLSSLELGDSALYFCASSAQGWDSYGYTFGSGTRLTVV.